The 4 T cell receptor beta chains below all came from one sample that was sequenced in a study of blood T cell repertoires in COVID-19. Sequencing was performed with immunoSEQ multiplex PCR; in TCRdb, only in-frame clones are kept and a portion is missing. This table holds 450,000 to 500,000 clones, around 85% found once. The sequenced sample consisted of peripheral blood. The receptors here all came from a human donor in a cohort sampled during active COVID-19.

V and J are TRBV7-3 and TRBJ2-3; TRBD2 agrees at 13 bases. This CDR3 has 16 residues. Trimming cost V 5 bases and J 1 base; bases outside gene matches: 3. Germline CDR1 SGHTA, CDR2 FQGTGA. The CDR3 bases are TGTGCCAGCAGCCCAGGACTAGCGGGAGGCACAGATACGCAGTATTTT. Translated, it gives CASSPGLAGGTDTQYF.

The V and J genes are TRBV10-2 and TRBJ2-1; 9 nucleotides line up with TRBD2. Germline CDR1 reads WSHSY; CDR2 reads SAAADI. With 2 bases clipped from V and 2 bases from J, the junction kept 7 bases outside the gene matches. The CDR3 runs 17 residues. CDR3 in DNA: TGCGCCAGCAGTGAGATGGCTAGCGGGACCCCCTACAATGAGCAGTTCTTC. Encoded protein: CASSEMASGTPYNEQFF.

CDR3 protein: CASSSRDSGVNTEAFF. The DNA of the CDR3 is TGTGCCAGCAGCAGTCGGGACAGCGGAGTGAACACTGAAGCTTTCTTT. The chain recombines TRBV7-9 with TRBJ1-1, with TRBD1 matching over 7 bases. The CDR3 spans 16 residues. Germline values: CDR1 SEHNR, CDR2 FQNEAQ (reference sequence). Trimming at V came to 5 bases and at J to 0 bases, leaving 9 bases not matched to a gene.

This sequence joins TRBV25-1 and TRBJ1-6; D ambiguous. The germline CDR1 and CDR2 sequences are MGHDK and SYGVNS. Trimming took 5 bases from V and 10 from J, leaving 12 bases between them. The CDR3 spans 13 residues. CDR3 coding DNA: TGTGCCAGCAGTAAACCAAACGGGTCACCCCTCCACTTT. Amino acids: CASSKPNGSPLHF.